This entry lists 24 T cell receptor beta chains sequenced from one sample in a study of radiotherapy plus CTLA-4 blockade in lung cancer. Sequencing was performed with immunoSEQ multiplex PCR; in TCRdb, only in-frame clones are kept and a portion is missing. The repertoire includes around 37,000 clones, 70% to 75% of them detected once, and 14% sits in the top ten. The sequenced sample was peripheral blood, obtained from a patient treated with radiotherapy plus ipilimumab. The source is a human donor with non-small cell lung cancer that progressed on radiotherapy plus ipilimumab.

This chain links TRBV4-2 with TRBJ2-3, with 7 bases aligning to TRBD2. V trimming: 4 bases; J trimming: 4 bases; junction bases outside the gene matches: 8. CDR3 size: 15 residues. From germline, CDR1 is LGHNA and CDR2 YNFKEQ. CDR3 sequence reads: CASSPVRGEADTQYF. The CDR3 DNA follows: TGTGCCAGCAGCCCCGTTCGGGGGGAGGCAGATACGCAGTATTTT.

The V and J genes are TRBV4-1 and TRBJ2-3; 9 bases agree with TRBD1. After removal of 0 bases from V and 6 bases from J, the junction contained 25 bases not matched to a gene. The CDR3 consists of 22 residues. Germline lookup yields CDR1 MGHRA and CDR2 YSYEKL. For the CDR3, the DNA is TGCGCCAGCAGCCAAGAACTTACAGGGGGCGCATATGGCATAACCCACCAGGATACGCAGTATTTT. Translating it yields CASSQELTGGAYGITHQDTQYF.

V usage is TRBV11-2 and J usage is TRBJ1-1, with TRBD1 as a possible D gene (6 bases). The CDR3 has 15 amino acids. CDR1 is SGHAT and CDR2 is FQNNGV in the germline V gene. With 4 bases removed from V and 2 bases from J, the gap between germline ends came to 14 bases. CDR3 loop: CASSSRTGLNTEAFF. The CDR3 DNA reads TGTGCCAGCAGCTCGAGAACAGGGCTTAACACTGAAGCTTTCTTT.

This chain connects TRBV6-1 to TRBJ2-1; possibly TRBD2 for D (6 bases). CDR1 is MNHNS, CDR2 SASEGT, per germline. This CDR3 spans 13 amino acids. V shed 3 bases and J shed 6 bases, with 9 bases lying between them. The CDR3 region is CASSDGSPNEQFF. The CDR3 coding sequence is TGTGCCAGCAGTGACGGGAGCCCCAATGAGCAGTTCTTC.

This chain joins TRBV6-5 and TRBJ2-1, with a tentative D call TRBD1 (5 bases). V shed 5 bases and J shed 3 bases, with 11 bases lying between them. This CDR3 has 14 amino acids. Germline V gene sequence: CDR1 MNHEY, CDR2 SVGAGI. The CDR3: CASSPIDSYNEQFF. Written as DNA, the CDR3 is TGTGCCAGCAGTCCAATTGACAGCTACAATGAGCAGTTCTTC.

The V and J genes are TRBV9 and TRBJ2-1; TRBD2 aligns across 10 bases. With V trimmed by 0 bases and J by 6 bases, 9 bases remained unmatched. The germline CDR1 and CDR2 sequences are SGDLS and YYNGEE. The CDR3 is 17 amino acids. DNA for the CDR3: TGTGCCAGCAGCGTAGGAGTAGGGAGCGGGGGGGCCAATGAGCAGTTCTTC. It translates to CASSVGVGSGGANEQFF.

The chain uses TRBV5-4 and TRBJ2-1, with 9 bases matching TRBD1. V shed 3 bases and J 4 bases; nucleotides not matched to a gene: 5. CDR1 is SGHNT, CDR2 YYREEE, per germline (reference sequence). The CDR3 sequence is 15 residues long. This CDR3 is CASSYGQGLYNEQFF. DNA of the CDR3: TGTGCCAGCAGCTACGGACAGGGGCTGTACAATGAGCAGTTCTTC.

As regards this clone: Because the CDR3 is missing its conserved closing phenylalanine or tryptophan, this is likely a read error. This sequence joins TRBV28 and TRBJ1-2; D gene unclear. V lost 4 bases to trimming and J lost 3 bases, with 12 bases between them. The CDR3 runs to 14 residues. Germline lookup yields CDR1 MDHEN and CDR2 SYDVKM. This CDR3 is CASSSHQQYYGYTL. The CDR3 region has the DNA TGTGCCAGCAGTTCCCACCAGCAGTACTATGGCTACACCCTC.

The CDR3 region is CASSPLEAGTGGYTF. CDR3 sequence (DNA): TGTGCCAGCTCACCACTCGAAGCGGGGACGGGTGGCTACACCTTC. This chain connects TRBV18 to TRBJ1-2, with D possibly matching TRBD1 (5 bases). Germline V CDR1 and CDR2: KGHSH, LQKENI. V was shortened by 1 base and J by 7 bases, with 16 bases between the two germline ends. The CDR3 sequence is 15 residues long.

The chain joins TRBV27 to TRBJ1-6, with 7 bases fitting TRBD1. V shed 4 bases, J shed 3 bases, and the junction held 3 bases outside the gene matches. Germline assignment: CDR1 MNHEY and CDR2 SMNVEV (reference sequence). This CDR3 region has 15 residues. CDR3 amino acids: CASSSAGGYNSPLHF. CDR3 nucleotides: TGTGCCAGCAGTTCGGCAGGGGGCTATAATTCACCCCTCCACTTT.

The rearrangement joins TRBV10-3 to TRBJ1-4; D is uncertain. V gave up 0 bases and J gave up 8 bases, with 10 bases separating them. Germline V lookup: CDR1 ENHRY, CDR2 SYGVKD. The CDR3 runs 14 residues. CDR3 nucleotide sequence: TGTGCCATCAGTGAGTCGTGGGGTAGCGAAAAACTGTTTTTT. Protein sequence: CAISESWGSEKLFF.

The chain couples TRBV5-6 to TRBJ2-1; unclear D gene. Per germline, CDR1 SGHDT and CDR2 YYEEEE. The CDR3 extends over 12 amino acids. With 2 bases removed from V and 7 bases from J, the gap between germline ends came to 7 bases. The CDR3 here is CASSFVTNEQFF. In DNA, the CDR3 is TGTGCCAGCAGCTTTGTGACAAATGAGCAGTTCTTC.

This clone was observed a few times. This chain links TRBV14 with TRBJ2-1; no reliable D call. Germline CDR1 reads SGHDN; CDR2 reads FVKESK. V lost 2 bases and J lost 0, with 14 bases in between. The CDR3 is 17 amino acids. CDR3 sequence: CASSQLGAASSYNEQFF. The CDR3 DNA reads as TGTGCCAGCAGCCAACTAGGCGCGGCTAGCTCCTACAATGAGCAGTTCTTC.

The chain is built from TRBV5-6 and TRBJ1-3; D is unclear. The germline CDR1 and CDR2 sequences are SGHDT and YYEEEE. The length of the CDR3 is 13 residues. Trimming removed 2 bases at V and 2 bases at J, with 5 bases between. As DNA, the CDR3 is TGTGCCAGCAGCTTCTGGGCTGGAAACACCATATATTTT. The encoded protein is CASSFWAGNTIYF.

This clone was seen once. The gene calls are TRBV19 and TRBJ2-2; no reliable D call. The V gene's germline CDR1 is LNHDA and CDR2 SQIVND (reference sequence). V gave up 6 bases and J gave up 4 bases, with 9 bases separating them. The CDR3 has 13 amino acids. The CDR3 sequence is CASSRPVTGELFF. CDR3 coding DNA: TGTGCCAGTAGCCGTCCGGTCACCGGGGAGCTGTTTTTT. Together with reference TRBV19 and TRBJ2-2, the CDR3 gives the full variable domain: DGGITQSPKYLFRKEGQNVTLSCEQNLNHDAMYWYRQDPGQGLRLIYYSQIVNDFQKGDIAEGYSVSREKKESFPLTVTSAQKNPTAFYLCASSRPVTGELFFGEGSRLTVL.

This clone was observed once. The rearrangement uses TRBV15 and TRBJ1-2; TRBD1 matches at 9 bases. Germline CDR1 is LNHNV and CDR2 is YYDKDF (reference sequence). The CDR3 contains 17 residues. V shed 5 bases, J shed 1 base, and the junction held 11 bases outside the gene matches. The CDR3 DNA is TGTGCCACCAGCCCCGGCATTGGGACAGGGCATAACTATGGCTACACCTTC. This gives the protein CATSPGIGTGHNYGYTF.

This rearrangement joins TRBV28 to TRBJ2-5, with a tentative D call TRBD2 (6 bases). The germline V gene encodes CDR1 MDHEN and CDR2 SYDVKM. The CDR3 is 16 amino acids. V lost 5 bases to trimming and J lost 0 bases, with 16 bases between them. The CDR3 nucleotides are TGTGCCAGCAGTAGCATACACCGGGACTACCAAGAGACCCAGTACTTC. Translating it yields CASSSIHRDYQETQYF.

This clone has only one observation. The chain uses TRBV5-1 and TRBJ2-5, with 8 positions matching TRBD1. Germline V gene lookup returns CDR1 SGHRS and CDR2 YFSETQ. The CDR3 contains 15 residues. V lost 4 bases to trimming and J lost 1 base; unmatched junction nucleotides: 6. This chain's CDR3 is CASSPAGTGQETQYF. CDR3 in DNA: TGCGCCAGCAGCCCGGCTGGGACAGGCCAAGAGACCCAGTACTTC.

The rearrangement links TRBV6-5 to TRBJ1-2; D is unclear. In germline, CDR1 is MNHEY, CDR2 SVGAGI. V was trimmed by 6 bases and J by 4 bases, leaving 9 bases between them. CDR3 length: 12 residues. CDR3: CASSRGSYGYTF. The CDR3 DNA reads as TGTGCCAGCAGCCGAGGGTCCTATGGCTACACCTTC.

The J gene is TRBJ2-1, the V gene TRBV7-2, with D tentatively TRBD2 (7 bases). Germline values: CDR1 SGHTA, CDR2 FQGNSA. V lost 1 base and J 4 bases, leaving 11 bases between the germline ends. There are 15 residues in the CDR3. CDR3 in DNA: TGTGCCAGCAGCTTAGGGCGGGGGCAGTACAATGAGCAGTTCTTC. Residues: CASSLGRGQYNEQFF.

The rearrangement links TRBV7-8 to TRBJ2-2, with D hard to call. V was shortened by 1 base and J by 0 bases, with 9 bases between the two germline ends. Germline CDR1 and CDR2: SGHVS and FQNEAQ. The CDR3 has 16 residues. The CDR3 is CASSLEDLSNTGELFF. The DNA of the CDR3 is TGTGCCAGCAGCTTAGAGGACCTTTCGAACACCGGGGAGCTGTTTTTT.

The genes are TRBV29-1 and TRBJ1-3; D is unclear. This CDR3 is 13 amino acids long. The V gene lost 3 bases and the J gene lost 5 bases, with 11 bases spanning the gap. Germline assignment: CDR1 SQVTM and CDR2 ANQGSEA. This chain's CDR3 is CSVELPGRNTIYF. The CDR3, as DNA: TGCAGCGTTGAGCTCCCCGGAAGAAACACCATATATTTT.

Here the CDR3 reads CASSFYSGRAQGETQYF. As DNA, the CDR3 is TGTGCCAGCAGCTTCTATAGCGGGAGGGCCCAAGGAGAGACCCAGTACTTC. This chain uses TRBV13 with TRBJ2-5; 11 bases line up with TRBD2. Germline V CDR1 and CDR2: PRHDT, FYEKMQ (reference sequence). Trimming at V came to 3 bases and at J to 4 bases, leaving 10 bases not matched to a gene. This CDR3 is 17 amino acids long.

This clone appeared a few times. The chain links TRBV9 to TRBJ2-3, with 10 bases that match TRBD1. The ends lost 4 bases at V and 5 bases at J; junction bases unmatched: 7. Germline CDR1 SGDLS, CDR2 YYNGEE. CDR3 length equals 15 residues. CDR3 sequence: CASSPRQGAGDTQYF. The CDR3 region has the DNA TGTGCCAGCAGCCCTCGACAGGGGGCAGGAGATACGCAGTATTTT. The entire variable domain, with the rest obtained from reference TRBV9 and TRBJ2-3, is as follows: DSGVTQTPKHLITATGQRVTLRCSPRSGDLSVYWYQQSLDQGLQFLIQYYNGEERAKGNILERFSAQQFPDLHSELNLSSLELGDSALYFCASSPRQGAGDTQYFGPGTRLTVL.